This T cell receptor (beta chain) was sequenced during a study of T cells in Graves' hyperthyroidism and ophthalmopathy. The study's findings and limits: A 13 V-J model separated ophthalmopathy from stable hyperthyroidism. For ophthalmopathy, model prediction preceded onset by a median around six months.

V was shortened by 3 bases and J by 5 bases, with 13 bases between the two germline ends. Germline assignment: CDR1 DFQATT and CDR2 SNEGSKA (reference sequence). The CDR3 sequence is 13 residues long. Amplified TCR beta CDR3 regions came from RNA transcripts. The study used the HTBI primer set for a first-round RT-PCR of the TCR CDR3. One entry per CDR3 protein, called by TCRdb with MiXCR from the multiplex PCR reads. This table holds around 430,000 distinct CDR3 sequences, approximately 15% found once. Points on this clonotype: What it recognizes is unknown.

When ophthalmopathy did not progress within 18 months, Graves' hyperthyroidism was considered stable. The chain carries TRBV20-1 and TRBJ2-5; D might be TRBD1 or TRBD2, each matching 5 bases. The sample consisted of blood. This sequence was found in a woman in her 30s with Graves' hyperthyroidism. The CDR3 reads CSASLPWGETQYF. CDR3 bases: TGCAGTGCTAGCCTACCGTGGGGGGAGACCCAGTACTTC.